One and the same sample provided the 28 T cell receptor beta chains below, sequenced in a study of CD8 T cells in ankylosing spondylitis. Study-wide findings and caveats: A motif in TCR beta, a set of 8 or 9 highly homologous variants, appeared characteristic of ankylosing spondylitis blood.

TCRdb independently ran MiXCR on the 5' RACE reads; one entry per CDR3 protein. Altogether 700,000 or so distinct CDR3 sequences are present, 15% to 20% being singletons, with the ten largest covering around a fifth. These receptors lack a known antigen. The sequenced sample was blood, either unsorted or a sorted T cell fraction (not recorded which). These TCRs come from a male donor with ankylosing spondylitis.

The chain is built from TRBV20-1 and TRBJ2-3; D gene unclear. The V gene lost 5 bases and the J gene lost 5 bases, with 17 bases spanning the gap. The CDR3 has 14 residues. Per germline, CDR1 DFQATT and CDR2 SNEGSKA (reference sequence). The CDR3 sequence: CSASPGRGEDTQYF. DNA for the CDR3: TGCAGTGCTTCCCCCGGGCGTGGGGAAGATACGCAGTATTTT.

This chain connects TRBV11-2 to TRBJ1-1, with TRBD1 matching over 12 bases. Germline assignment: CDR1 SGHAT and CDR2 FQNNGV. This CDR3 comprises 17 residues. Unmatched junction bases numbered 9, after V lost 5 bases and J lost 2 bases. This CDR3 is CASSRDRGLLDNTEAFF. The CDR3 DNA follows: TGTGCCAGCAGCCGGGACAGGGGGCTCCTTGATAACACTGAAGCTTTCTTT.

The chain joins TRBV9 to TRBJ2-7, with D perhaps matching TRBD2 (6 bases). Germline lookup yields CDR1 SGDLS and CDR2 YYNGEE. Trimming cost V 0 bases and J 1 base, with 11 bases left between them. CDR3 length equals 15 residues. The CDR3 DNA is TGTGCCAGCAGCGTAGATAGCGGCCTGTCCTACGAGCAGTACTTC. Encoded protein: CASSVDSGLSYEQYF.

The V gene is TRBV12-3 or TRBV12-4, the J gene TRBJ2-2; no reliable D call. The V gene lost 3 bases and the J gene lost 6 bases, with 5 bases spanning the gap. The length of the CDR3 is 12 residues. The CDR3 DNA sequence: TGTGCCAGCAGTTTTGTCCCCGGGGAGCTGTTTTTT. It codes for CASSFVPGELFF.

This clonotype appeared a few times. CDR3 coding DNA: TGTGCCAGCAGTTACGGGACTAGCGGGGGGGGTGAGCAGTTCTTC. It specifies CASSYGTSGGGEQFF. The V call is TRBV27, the J call TRBJ2-1; TRBD2 matches at 16 bases. From germline, CDR1 is MNHEY and CDR2 SMNVEV (reference sequence). V gave up 4 bases and J gave up 9 bases; unmatched junction bases: 3. The CDR3 is made up of 15 amino acids.

CDR3 nucleotides: TGCAGTGCTAGTAATCGACCGGAAGCGACGTTCCCTGAAGCTTTCTTT. It yields the protein CSASNRPEATFPEAFF. The V call is TRBV20-1, the J call TRBJ1-1; D remains unclear. V lost 3 bases to trimming and J lost 6 bases, with 23 bases between them. Germline CDR1 is DFQATT and CDR2 is SNEGSKA (reference sequence). The CDR3 totals 16 residues.

This chain uses TRBV5-1 with TRBJ1-1, with D unclear. CDR3 length equals 15 residues. V shed 4 bases and J shed 1 base, with 14 bases lying between them. Germline V gene sequence: CDR1 SGHRS, CDR2 YFSETQ. The CDR3 DNA reads TGCGCCAGCAGCCCTGGGAGAAACCAGAACACTGAAGCTTTCTTT. Translation gives CASSPGRNQNTEAFF.

CDR3 protein: CSANPPLTGGGETQYF. The CDR3 nucleotides read TGCAGTGCCAACCCTCCCCTCACAGGGGGCGGAGAGACCCAGTACTTC. This rearrangement joins TRBV20-1 to TRBJ2-5, with 9 bases aligning to TRBD1. CDR3 length: 16 residues. Germline V gene sequence: CDR1 DFQATT, CDR2 SNEGSKA (reference sequence). After removal of 6 bases from V and 4 bases from J, the junction contained 15 bases not matched to a gene.

In this sample, this clonotype turned up a few times. The CDR3 protein is CAITDSGLAGGGGNEQFF. The CDR3 nucleotides read TGTGCCATCACCGATTCCGGACTAGCCGGGGGGGGAGGCAATGAGCAGTTCTTC. The chain employs TRBV10-3 and TRBJ2-1, with TRBD2 identical over 8 bases. The CDR3 extends over 18 amino acids. V was clipped by 7 bases and J by 6 bases; unmatched bases: 20. Germline V gives CDR1 ENHRY, CDR2 SYGVKD.

This clonotype has a handful of counts. The chain links TRBV28 to TRBJ2-1; D unclear. The CDR3 is 16 residues long. Germline-derived CDR1 and CDR2 are MDHEN and SYDVKM. The V end was cut by 2 bases, the J end by 1 base, with 12 bases between. In DNA form, the CDR3 reads TGTGCCAGCAGTTTAGGGATCGTAGGATCCTACAATGAGCAGTTCTTC. It translates to CASSLGIVGSYNEQFF. The full variable domain, its missing parts supplied by reference TRBV28 and TRBJ2-1, is DVKVTQSSRYLVKRTGEKVFLECVQDMDHENMFWYRQDPGLGLRLIYFSYDVKMKEKGDIPEGYSVSREKKERFSLILESASTNQTSMYLCASSLGIVGSYNEQFFGPGTRLTVL.

This chain connects TRBV20-1 to TRBJ2-2; D is perhaps TRBD2 (6 bases). This CDR3 is 15 amino acids long. V was trimmed by 0 bases and J by 4 bases, leaving 12 bases between them. Germline values: CDR1 DFQATT, CDR2 SNEGSKA (reference sequence). This CDR3 reads CSARDAGKGTGELFF. DNA of the CDR3: TGCAGTGCTAGAGATGCGGGAAAGGGCACCGGGGAGCTGTTTTTT.

The V and J genes are TRBV5-1 and TRBJ2-7; TRBD2 matches at 14 bases. J gave up 7 bases and V 5 bases, and 5 bases lay outside the gene matches. The CDR3 is 14 amino acids. Germline V gene sequence: CDR1 SGHRS, CDR2 YFSETQ. The CDR3 here is CASRGTSGGPEQYF. The CDR3 nucleotides read TGCGCCAGCAGGGGGACTAGCGGGGGCCCGGAGCAGTACTTC.

In this sample, this clonotype turned up many times. The chain has TRBV3-1 and TRBJ2-1, with D perhaps matching TRBD1 (6 bases). Trimming left V 5 bases short and J 8 bases short, with 10 bases between. CDR3 size: 12 residues. The germline CDR1 and CDR2 sequences are LGHDT and YNNKEL (reference sequence). In nucleotides, the CDR3 is TGTGCCAGCAGCGGCAGGGGATATGAGCAGTTCTTC. It specifies CASSGRGYEQFF.

This clonotype was counted only a few times. The chain employs TRBV28 and TRBJ2-7, with D perhaps matching TRBD1 (8 bases). The CDR3 sequence is 19 residues long. The germline V gene has CDR1 MDHEN and CDR2 SYDVKM. V was pared by 2 bases and J by 8 bases, with 31 bases between. DNA for the CDR3: TGTGCCAGCAGTTTAATCGAGCCTCAACAGGGGGGGCCTCTCGCGCAGCAGTACTTC. This translates into CASSLIEPQQGGPLAQQYF.

This clonotype was found a few times. V usage is TRBV12-3 or TRBV12-4 and J usage is TRBJ2-7; TRBD2 agrees at 9 bases. This CDR3 is built from 13 residues. The V and J ends lost 3 bases and 5 bases, in that order; junction bases with no gene match: 2. CDR3 coding DNA: TGTGCCAGCAGTTTTCTAGCGGGGAACGAGCAGTACTTC. It is translated as CASSFLAGNEQYF.

The V and J genes are TRBV12-3 or TRBV12-4 and TRBJ1-1, with D tentatively TRBD1 (5 bases). The CDR3 consists of 14 residues. The V and J ends lost 2 bases and 2 bases respectively, with 9 bases between them. CDR3 in amino acids: CASSLRGDNTEAFF. In nucleotides, the CDR3 is TGTGCCAGCAGTTTACGGGGGGACAACACTGAAGCTTTCTTT.

This clonotype was counted a few times. This chain uses TRBV2 with TRBJ2-7; D not resolved. Trimming shortened V by 7 bases and J by 1 base, and 17 bases separated the two germline ends. Germline CDR1 reads SNHLY; CDR2 reads FYNNEI. The CDR3 extends over 15 amino acids. In DNA, the CDR3 is TGTGCCAGCACTCGTGAGGACGGTTCATCCTACGAGCAGTACTTC. Protein product: CASTREDGSSYEQYF.

This clonotype appeared many times. This chain joins TRBV25-1 and TRBJ2-2; D not resolved. CDR1 is MGHDK and CDR2 is SYGVNS in the germline V gene. The CDR3 has 12 amino acids. V lost 3 bases and J 5 bases, leaving 4 bases between the germline ends. The CDR3: CASSEDTGELFF. CDR3 in DNA: TGTGCCAGCAGTGAGGATACCGGGGAGCTGTTTTTT.

The chain employs TRBV29-1 and TRBJ2-5; no definite D call. Trimming pared 7 bases from V and 0 bases from J, leaving 9 bases between. Germline lookup yields CDR1 SQVTM and CDR2 ANQGSEA. CDR3 length: 12 amino acids. CDR3 coding DNA: TGCAGCGCCTTCCTTTACCAAGAGACCCAGTACTTC. It yields the protein CSAFLYQETQYF.

This rearrangement joins TRBV12-3 or TRBV12-4 to TRBJ1-5, with TRBD1 identical over 7 bases. V dropped 6 bases and J dropped 0; count of bases not matched to a gene: 8. The CDR3 loop spans 16 amino acids. The CDR3 is CASSLRQGDSNQPQHF. As DNA, the CDR3 is TGTGCCAGCAGCCTCCGACAGGGCGATAGCAATCAGCCCCAGCATTTT.

The V gene is TRBV7-6, the J gene TRBJ1-6; weak D call: TRBD1 (6 bases). The V gene lost 0 bases and the J gene lost 6 bases, with 12 bases spanning the gap. The CDR3 totals 16 residues. Germline V lookup: CDR1 SGHVS, CDR2 FNYEAQ. CDR3 nucleotides: TGTGCCAGCAGCTTAGCGTCGGGACAAAGTAATTCACCCCTCCACTTT. Translated: CASSLASGQSNSPLHF.

This clonotype was seen repeatedly, ten times or more. The gene calls are TRBV5-1 and TRBJ1-1, with a weak D call TRBD1 (6 bases). The CDR3 is 16 amino acids. CDR1 SGHRS and CDR2 YFSETQ come from the germline V gene. Trimming stripped 3 bases from V and 0 bases from J, with 15 bases between. The CDR3, as DNA: TGCGCCAGCAGCTCGGTGACAAGGGGGGTGAACACTGAAGCTTTCTTT. Its protein product is CASSSVTRGVNTEAFF.

In its sample, this clonotype was seen a few times. The chain employs TRBV24-1 and TRBJ2-7; tentatively, D is TRBD2 (6 bases). Germline lookup yields CDR1 KGHDR and CDR2 SFDVKD. The V end was cut by 4 bases, the J end by 0 bases, with 18 bases between. The CDR3 totals 17 residues. The CDR3 sequence is CATSDSTLASGSYEQYF. The CDR3 bases are TGTGCCACCAGTGACTCGACGCTAGCGAGCGGCTCCTACGAGCAGTACTTC.

The chain links TRBV7-9 to TRBJ2-2; the match to TRBD1 covers 8 bases. Looked up from germline, CDR1 is SEHNR and CDR2 is FQNEAQ (reference sequence). The CDR3 has 16 residues. After removal of 7 bases from V and 6 bases from J, the junction contained 13 bases not matched to a gene. DNA for the CDR3: TGTGCCAGCAATGGAGAGACAGGGGTCGTGTCCGGGGAGCTGTTTTTT. It translates to CASNGETGVVSGELFF.

The CDR3 loop reads CASSLGDGGETQYF. The DNA for the CDR3 is TGTGCCAGCAGCTTAGGGGACGGGGGAGAGACCCAGTACTTC. V gene TRBV13 combines with J gene TRBJ2-5, with TRBD2 as a possible D gene (6 bases). Trimming removed 0 bases at V and 4 bases at J, with 9 bases between. This CDR3 is 14 amino acids long. Germline V gene sequence: CDR1 PRHDT, CDR2 FYEKMQ (reference sequence).

This rearrangement joins TRBV9 to TRBJ2-7; 7 bases are a match to TRBD1. The J segment lost 7 bases and the V segment lost 0 bases, leaving 16 bases of the junction unmatched. CDR1 is SGDLS and CDR2 is YYNGEE in the germline V gene. CDR3 length: 17 residues. CDR3 protein: CASSVAAGGTPTGEQYF. CDR3 bases: TGTGCCAGCAGCGTAGCCGCAGGGGGTACGCCTACGGGTGAGCAGTACTTC.

This clonotype showed up many times. CDR3 residues: CSVDLGDDTDTQYF. The CDR3 coding sequence is TGCAGCGTTGACCTAGGGGATGACACAGATACGCAGTATTTT. V is TRBV29-1 and J is TRBJ2-3; a possible D gene is TRBD1 (5 bases). V gave up 3 bases and J gave up 2 bases, with 12 bases separating them. The CDR3 consists of 14 residues. The germline gives CDR1 SQVTM, CDR2 ANQGSEA.

This clonotype was seen more than once but under ten times. The chain combines TRBV24-1 with TRBJ1-2; 7 bases align to TRBD1. V was pared by 4 bases and J by 2 bases, with 3 bases of the junction left unmatched. The V gene's germline CDR1 is KGHDR and CDR2 SFDVKD. This CDR3 has 14 residues. This chain's CDR3 is CATSDATGNYGYTF. The CDR3 DNA sequence: TGTGCCACCAGTGACGCGACAGGGAACTATGGCTACACCTTC.